This T cell receptor (beta chain) derives from a study of blood T cell repertoires in COVID-19. Study overall: Sample material is recorded as cDNA or gDNA derived from T cells, B-cell-depleted T cells, or PBMCs.

Only in-frame clones appear in the TCRdb table, and some are missing; sequencing was by immunoSEQ multiplex PCR. The sample has around 80,000 clones, around 84% seen once; the top ten hold approximately 8%. With 3 bases clipped from V and 1 base from J, the junction kept 4 bases outside the gene matches. Germline V gene lookup returns CDR1 SGHTA and CDR2 FQGNSA. This CDR3 spans 16 amino acids. This TCR was sampled from a man older than 75 with active or convalescent COVID-19. The V and J genes are TRBV7-2 and TRBJ2-2, with 8 bases matching TRBD2. The sequenced sample consisted of peripheral blood. The CDR3 region has the DNA TGTGCCAGCAGCTTTACTAGCGGAATGAACACCGGGGAGCTGTTTTTT. Translation: CASSFTSGMNTGELFF.